This paragraph reports one TCR beta chain. The target antigen is unknown. The data were produced by immunoSEQ multiplex PCR, yet TCRdb's version contains in-frame clones alone and is incomplete. The sample records 200,000 or so clones, 87% being singletons. This entry comes from a study of T cell responses to AZD1222 COVID-19 vaccine. Study-level findings and limits: Just a handful of people given AZD1222 tested seropositive at baseline.

CDR1 is SGHTA and CDR2 is FQGTGA in the germline V gene. This CDR3 is 15 amino acids long. The trim removed 5 bases at V and 0 bases at J, leaving 6 bases unmatched. The specimen comprised peripheral blood, sampled on day 0 of MenACWY control vaccination. This TCR derives from an adult in good health. The chain is built from TRBV7-3 and TRBJ2-7; 8 nucleotides match TRBD2. The CDR3 bases are TGTGCCAGCAGCCCGCATAGCGGGACCTCCTACGAGCAGTACTTC. It yields the protein CASSPHSGTSYEQYF. Supplemented by reference TRBV7-3 and TRBJ2-7, the full variable domain reads GAGVSQTPSNKVTEKGKYVELRCDPISGHTALYWYRQSLGQGPEFLIYFQGTGAADDSGLPNDRFFAVRPEGSVSTLKIQRTERGDSAVYLCASSPHSGTSYEQYFGPGTRLTVT.